What follows describes a single T cell receptor (beta chain). The source of the sample is a study of blood T cell repertoires in COVID-19. Study information: Collection of acute and convalescent COVID-19 samples took place in the United States, Italy and Spain.

Generated by immunoSEQ multiplex PCR, the TCRdb table keeps only in-frame clones and is missing some. The table records a few hundred thousand clones, 88% of them present only once. CDR3 length equals 18 residues. Per the germline V gene, CDR1 is SGHAT and CDR2 is FQNNGV. The V and J ends lost 6 bases and 1 base, in that order; junction bases with no gene match: 14. Specimen: peripheral blood. This TCR was sampled from a man aged 55 to 69 who had recovered from COVID-19. J is TRBJ1-1 and V is TRBV11-2, with 10 positions matching TRBD1. The CDR3 DNA reads TGTGCCAGCAGGAGGCTCGGGACAGGGGTTATTTCGAACACTGAAGCTTTCTTT. Residues: CASRRLGTGVISNTEAFF.